The following is a T cell receptor beta chain sequence with its context. The data belong to a study of T cells after posttransplantation cyclophosphamide. This CDR3 has 16 residues. Germline V gene data show CDR1 as SGHDT and CDR2 as YYEEEE. Busulfan-fludarabine conditioning, marrow transplant, and cyclophosphamide on days +3 and +4 were administered. Some clones are missing from TCRdb's copy, which holds only in-frame ones; the method was immunoSEQ multiplex PCR. The sample has roughly 12,000 clones; about 2.1% are singletons. Specimen: PBMCs, collected after allogeneic stem cell transplant with posttransplant cyclophosphamide. This clonotype was sampled from a male patient in his 30s who received an allogeneic stem cell transplant from a related donor, was CMV-positive, and had no GVHD. Some T cells may arise from the graft donor. The chain employs TRBV5-6 and TRBJ2-5; D gene uncertain. The end of the DNA is better explained by TRBJ2-7, so the J call may be wrong. In DNA form, the CDR3 reads TGTGCCAGCAGCTTGGTTGGCAGCAGGTGGTCTGACGAGCAGTACTTC. Encoded protein: CASSLVGSRWSDEQYF.